Listed here are 2 T cell receptor beta chains from one sample, sequenced in a study of blood T cell repertoires in COVID-19. Clones were read by immunoSEQ multiplex PCR, and TCRdb kept only the in-frame ones, dropping some. The repertoire consists of tens of thousands of clones, with 87% occurring once and the leading ten covering 15% to 20%. Sequencing was done on a sample of peripheral blood. Receptors originate from a woman in her sixties with COVID-19, enrolled during active disease.

The chain joins TRBV19 to TRBJ1-4; D is ambiguous. The CDR3 is 14 amino acids. V lost 5 bases and J 2 bases, leaving 9 bases between the germline ends. Germline CDR1 is LNHDA and CDR2 is SQIVND (reference sequence). The CDR3 bases are TGTGCCAGTAGTCTCGGCAGGACTAATGAAAAACTGTTTTTT. Translation: CASSLGRTNEKLFF.

The chain carries TRBV5-6 and TRBJ1-1, with D unresolved. Germline-derived CDR1 and CDR2 are SGHDT and YYEEEE. The germline V and J ends were trimmed by 4 bases and 3 bases, with 16 bases remaining between them. The CDR3 has 15 amino acids. The CDR3 sequence: CASSLTRERDTEAFF. In DNA, the CDR3 is TGTGCCAGCAGCCTTACCCGGGAGCGGGACACTGAAGCTTTCTTT.